One sample yielded the 20 T cell receptor beta chains listed below, sequenced in a study of T cell changes during pregnancy in multiple sclerosis. The protocol was immunoSEQ multiplex PCR, while the TCRdb copy is restricted to in-frame clones and leaves out a portion. Of 38,000 or so clones in the sample, about 91% were seen once. Sequenced material: CD8+ T cells from peripheral blood mononuclear cells, taken before pregnancy. Receptors were obtained from a female donor with multiple sclerosis, enrolled in a pregnancy study.

V usage is TRBV19 and J usage is TRBJ2-7, with 7 bases aligning to TRBD1. This CDR3 is 14 amino acids long. The ends lost 6 bases at V and 3 bases at J; junction bases unmatched: 8. Germline V gives CDR1 LNHDA, CDR2 SQIVND (reference sequence). DNA for the CDR3: TGTGCCAGTAGCGACAGGGAGCTCTACTACGAGCAGTACTTC. Encoded protein: CASSDRELYYEQYF.

The genes are TRBV7-6 and TRBJ2-7; 8 nucleotides match TRBD1. This CDR3 has 15 amino acids. In germline, CDR1 is SGHVS, CDR2 FNYEAQ. Unmatched junction bases numbered 8, after V lost 5 bases and J lost 2 bases. CDR3 bases: TGTGCCAGCAGCACCGGGACAGGCAATACCTACGAGCAGTACTTC. Encoded protein: CASSTGTGNTYEQYF.

The chain has TRBV7-9 and TRBJ1-1; D unclear. Germline CDR1 and CDR2: SEHNR and FQNEAQ (reference sequence). Trimming removed 6 bases from V and 0 bases from J, with 11 bases in between. The CDR3 covers 14 residues. The CDR3: CASRRTDLNTEAFF. The CDR3 region has the DNA TGTGCCAGCAGACGGACGGACTTGAACACTGAAGCTTTCTTT.

The chain combines TRBV9 with TRBJ2-7; D may be TRBD2 (6 bases). Germline V gene sequence: CDR1 SGDLS, CDR2 YYNGEE. This CDR3 spans 15 amino acids. V was trimmed by 0 bases and J by 7 bases, leaving 17 bases between them. As DNA, the CDR3 is TGTGCCAGCAGCGTAGCTACGGCGGGATTGGTTGAGCAGTACTTC. It encodes CASSVATAGLVEQYF.

The chain has TRBV29-1 and TRBJ2-7; D unclear. Germline lookup yields CDR1 SQVTM and CDR2 ANQGSEA. The ends were cut back, 7 bases at V and 5 bases at J, with 12 bases in the middle. The CDR3 contains 11 residues. The CDR3 here is CSAIRSHEQYF. The CDR3 DNA follows: TGCAGCGCCATTAGATCCCACGAGCAGTACTTC.

The chain couples TRBV4-2 to TRBJ2-1; D possibly corresponds to TRBD2 (5 bases). Trimming pared 4 bases from V and 2 bases from J, leaving 12 bases between. Germline loops: CDR1 LGHNA, CDR2 YNFKEQ. CDR3 size: 15 residues. CDR3 protein: CASSLVQRTYNEQFF. CDR3 DNA: TGTGCCAGCAGCCTAGTCCAGCGGACCTACAATGAGCAGTTCTTC.

The chain combines TRBV29-1 with TRBJ2-7; 8 bases are shared with TRBD2. Germline V lookup: CDR1 SQVTM, CDR2 ANQGSEA. V lost 3 bases and J lost 3; bases outside the gene matches: 7. This CDR3 is 14 amino acids long. The CDR3 sequence: CSVDSGSGDYEQYF. The DNA for the CDR3 is TGCAGCGTTGACAGCGGGAGTGGAGACTACGAGCAGTACTTC.

V usage is TRBV27 and J usage is TRBJ2-1; 9 positions match TRBD2. Germline V gives CDR1 MNHEY, CDR2 SMNVEV (reference sequence). Germline trimming cut 5 bases from V and 5 bases from J; bases unmatched to any gene: 7. The CDR3 extends over 15 amino acids. In nucleotides, the CDR3 is TGTGCCAGCAGTCAATTAGCGGGGGCAAACAATGAGCAGTTCTTC. Residues: CASSQLAGANNEQFF.

The gene calls are TRBV28 and TRBJ2-2, with D possibly being TRBD2 (5 bases). V dropped 3 bases and J dropped 0 bases, with 8 bases sitting between them. Germline CDR1 MDHEN, CDR2 SYDVKM. This CDR3 region has 15 residues. CDR3 DNA: TGTGCCAGCAGTTTTGAGGGAGCGAACACCGGGGAGCTGTTTTTT. Translation gives CASSFEGANTGELFF.

This chain uses TRBV28 with TRBJ2-3; perhaps TRBD1 as D (5 bases). The V gene's germline CDR1 is MDHEN and CDR2 SYDVKM. Trimming took off 5 bases at V and 2 bases at J, with 11 bases between the two ends. The CDR3 is 14 amino acids. CDR3 bases: TGTGCCAGCAGTCCCAGGGCCTTCACAGATACGCAGTATTTT. It is translated as CASSPRAFTDTQYF.

This sequence joins TRBV18 and TRBJ2-2; the D is unclear. The V gene lost 4 bases and the J gene lost 1 base, with 7 bases spanning the gap. In germline, CDR1 is KGHSH, CDR2 LQKENI. There are 14 residues in the CDR3. The CDR3 DNA follows: TGTGCCAGCTCACAAGAGGAGAACACCGGGGAGCTGTTTTTT. Translated, it gives CASSQEENTGELFF.

This clone was counted once. CDR3 in DNA: TGTGCCAGCAGCAAAGAATTCAAGGGGACAGGGGGCGAGGAGACCCAGTACTTC. This gives the protein CASSKEFKGTGGEETQYF. The chain couples TRBV21-1 to TRBJ2-5; TRBD1, as called in the table, went unchecked against the DNA. TRBV21-1 is assigned pseudogene status. The CDR3 has 18 amino acids.

The chain links TRBV4-1 to TRBJ2-1; D not resolved. Germline values: CDR1 MGHRA, CDR2 YSYEKL. The germline V and J ends were trimmed by 0 bases and 8 bases, with 8 bases remaining between them. This CDR3 has 13 amino acids. CDR3 residues: CASSQDPPDEQFF. The CDR3 nucleotides read TGCGCCAGCAGCCAAGACCCACCAGATGAGCAGTTCTTC.

The V gene is TRBV11-2, the J gene TRBJ2-1; D not resolved. The CDR3 has 15 amino acids. Per the germline V gene, CDR1 is SGHAT and CDR2 is FQNNGV. Trimming removed 0 bases at V and 6 bases at J, with 12 bases between. CDR3 residues: CASSLEFSSGNEQFF. CDR3 sequence (DNA): TGTGCCAGCAGCTTAGAGTTTAGCTCCGGCAATGAGCAGTTCTTC.

This chain joins TRBV2 and TRBJ2-7; the match to TRBD2 covers 11 bases. With V trimmed by 7 bases and J by 7 bases, 9 bases remained unmatched. This CDR3 is 14 amino acids long. The germline gives CDR1 SNHLY, CDR2 FYNNEI. The CDR3 bases are TGTGCCAGCAAATTAGCGGGAGGGCCTAGGGAGCAGTACTTC. It translates to CASKLAGGPREQYF.

This chain connects TRBV7-2 to TRBJ2-7; perhaps TRBD2 as D (6 bases). V was trimmed by 7 bases and J by 3 bases, leaving 19 bases between them. This CDR3 has 15 residues. Germline loops: CDR1 SGHTA, CDR2 FQGNSA. Written as DNA, the CDR3 is TGTGCCAGCAAGACCGGGAGCCTAGAGGGCTACGAGCAGTACTTC. Translation gives CASKTGSLEGYEQYF.

The chain couples TRBV4-2 to TRBJ2-1; 7 positions match TRBD1. Trimming at V came to 0 bases and at J to 7 bases, leaving 12 bases not matched to a gene. The CDR3 is 17 residues long. CDR1 is LGHNA and CDR2 is YNFKEQ in the germline V gene. CDR3 coding DNA: TGTGCCAGCAGCCAAGAATCGCTCTCAGGGGGTATTAATGAGCAGTTCTTC. This codes for CASSQESLSGGINEQFF.

This clone was found once. This chain joins TRBV6-6 and TRBJ1-1; the match to TRBD1 covers 8 bases. Germline lookup yields CDR1 MNHNY and CDR2 SVGAGI (reference sequence). V trimming: 6 bases; J trimming: 10 bases; junction bases outside the gene matches: 16. The CDR3 extends over 15 amino acids. The CDR3 nucleotides are TGTGCCAGCAGCGCCTTGGGGACAGGAGCTTCTACAGCTTTCTTT. Residues: CASSALGTGASTAFF.

V is TRBV7-8 and J is TRBJ2-3, with TRBD2 identical over 7 bases. This CDR3 has 15 residues. Trimming took 0 bases from V and 3 from J; bases not matched to a gene: 3. Germline CDR1 is SGHVS and CDR2 is FQNEAQ. DNA of the CDR3: TGTGCCAGCAGCTTAGCGGGGACTACGACAGATACGCAGTATTTT. It codes for CASSLAGTTTDTQYF.

The V gene is TRBV13, the J gene TRBJ2-1; 7 bases line up with TRBD1. V dropped 7 bases and J dropped 2; count of bases not matched to a gene: 8. This CDR3 spans 15 amino acids. Germline lookup yields CDR1 PRHDT and CDR2 FYEKMQ (reference sequence). The CDR3 is CASTRTGVPYNEQFF. CDR3 nucleotides: TGTGCCAGCACCCGAACAGGGGTCCCCTACAATGAGCAGTTCTTC. Looking up the rest from reference TRBV13 and TRBJ2-1 gives the full variable domain: AAGVIQSPRHLIKEKRETATLKCYPIPRHDTVYWYQQGPGQDPQFLISFYEKMQSDKGSIPDRFSAQQFSDYHSELNMSSLELGDSALYFCASTRTGVPYNEQFFGPGTRLTVL.